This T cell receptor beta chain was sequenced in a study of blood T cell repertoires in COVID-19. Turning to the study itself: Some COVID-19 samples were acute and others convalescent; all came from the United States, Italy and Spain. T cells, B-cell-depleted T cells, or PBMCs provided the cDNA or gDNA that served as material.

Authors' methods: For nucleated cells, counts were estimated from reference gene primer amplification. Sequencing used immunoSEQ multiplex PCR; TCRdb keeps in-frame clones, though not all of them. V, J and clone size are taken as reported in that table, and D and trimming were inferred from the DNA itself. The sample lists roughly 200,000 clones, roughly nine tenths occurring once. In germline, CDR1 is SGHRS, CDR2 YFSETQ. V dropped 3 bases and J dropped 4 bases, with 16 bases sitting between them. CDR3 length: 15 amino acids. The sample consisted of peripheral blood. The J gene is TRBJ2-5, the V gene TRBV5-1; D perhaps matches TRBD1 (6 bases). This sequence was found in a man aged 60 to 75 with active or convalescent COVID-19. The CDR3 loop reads CASSSSPQGRETQYF. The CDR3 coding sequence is TGCGCCAGCAGCTCTAGTCCTCAGGGGAGAGAGACCCAGTACTTC.